This entry features one T cell receptor beta chain sequence. No antigen is known for it. This entry comes from a study of shared clonotypes between healthy human individuals. Between the trimmed V and J ends, which lost 3 bases and 4 bases, there was a span of 14 bases. The length of the CDR3 is 15 residues. Germline V gene data show CDR1 as ENHRY and CDR2 as SYGVKD. Only CD45RO-negative cells positively selected for CCR7 counted as naive CD8 cells, so terminally differentiated effector memory CD45RA+ cells were excluded. Study donors comprised healthy, HIV-negative adults devoid of recent acute infection or vaccination. Several immunoSEQ plates held equal portions of the genomic DNA taken from each subset. The protocol was immunoSEQ multiplex PCR, while the TCRdb copy is restricted to in-frame clones and leaves out a portion. The sample lists roughly 2 million clones, approximately 94% occurring once.

Study-wide results and limits: Some naive CD4 clonotypes, about 5%, turned up in common across a few donors. Memory subsets generally showed smaller estimated richness than naive subsets did.

Input material: naive CD8+ T cells sorted from blood. V and J are TRBV10-3 and TRBJ2-3; a possible D gene is TRBD2 (6 bases). The origin of this receptor is a man aged 18 to 35 in good health. CDR3: CAISESGLGADTQYF. CDR3 coding DNA: TGTGCCATCAGTGAATCGGGACTGGGTGCAGATACGCAGTATTTT.